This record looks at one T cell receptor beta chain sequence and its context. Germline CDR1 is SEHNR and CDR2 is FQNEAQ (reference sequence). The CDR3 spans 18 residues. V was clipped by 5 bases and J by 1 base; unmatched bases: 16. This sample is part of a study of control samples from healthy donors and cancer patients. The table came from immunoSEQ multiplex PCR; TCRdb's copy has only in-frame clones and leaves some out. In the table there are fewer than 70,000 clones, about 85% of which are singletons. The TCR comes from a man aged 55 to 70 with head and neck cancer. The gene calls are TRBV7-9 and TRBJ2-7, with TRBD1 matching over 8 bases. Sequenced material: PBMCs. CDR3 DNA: TGTGCCAGCAGCGGGAACCACGGGACAGGCCTACAATCCTACGAGCAGTACTTC. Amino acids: CASSGNHGTGLQSYEQYF.